Ten or more counts support the clone carrying this TCR beta chain. Its antigen is not identified. Molecules of cDNA were individually given unique molecular identifiers that were attached to them. Each CDR3 protein is one row after TCRdb ran MiXCR on the 5' RACE reads. The top ten hold approximately 7.4% of the sample, which has some 77,000 distinct CDR3 sequences, less than 5.5% seen once. Germline V CDR1 and CDR2: SEHNR, FQNEAQ (reference sequence). The CDR3 loop spans 15 amino acids. Trimming shortened V by 1 base and J by 4 bases, and 13 bases separated the two germline ends. This sample stems from a study of early T cells in non-severe SARS-CoV-2 infection. At the level of the study: From unsorted whole blood, bulk RNA was sequenced, and the chains remained unpaired. Findings and limits, study-wide: There was a bias toward anti-spike CD8 responses in VDJdb matching, which missed private and CD4 specificities.

J is TRBJ1-2 and V is TRBV7-9; no definite D call. Here the sequenced sample was whole blood, taken at baseline. The sequence was obtained from an adult who was a healthcare worker with PCR-confirmed SARS-CoV-2 infection or an uninfected control (not recorded which). Here the CDR3 DNA reads TGTGCCAGCAGCTTAGGGTTGGGGAGGAGCTATGGCTACACCTTC. Amino acids: CASSLGLGRSYGYTF.